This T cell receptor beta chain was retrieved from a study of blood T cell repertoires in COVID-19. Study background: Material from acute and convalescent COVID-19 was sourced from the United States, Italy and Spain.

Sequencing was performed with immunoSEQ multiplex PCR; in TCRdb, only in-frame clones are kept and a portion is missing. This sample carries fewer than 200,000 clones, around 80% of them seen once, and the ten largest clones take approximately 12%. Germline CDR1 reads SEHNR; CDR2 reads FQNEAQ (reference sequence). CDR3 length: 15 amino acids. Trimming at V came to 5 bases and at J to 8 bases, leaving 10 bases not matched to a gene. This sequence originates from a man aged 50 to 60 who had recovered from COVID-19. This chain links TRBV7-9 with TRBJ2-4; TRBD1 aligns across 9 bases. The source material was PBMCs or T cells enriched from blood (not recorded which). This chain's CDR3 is CASSRGQGKGDIQYF. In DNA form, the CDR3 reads TGTGCCAGCAGCCGGGGACAGGGAAAGGGTGACATTCAGTACTTC.